This T cell receptor (beta chain) was obtained from a study of blood T cell repertoires in COVID-19. This clone was picked up many times. The study recruited people aged about 18 to 89 years across 20 to 30 US areas. Measured with immunoSEQ multiplex PCR; TCRdb has only the in-frame clones, and not every one. The sample includes over 250,000 clones, 87% of them seen just once. Germline CDR1 PRHDT, CDR2 FYEKMQ (reference sequence). Losses at the gene ends were 4 bases for V and 2 bases for J; bases not matched to a gene: 3. This CDR3 contains 15 residues. The chain uses TRBV13 and TRBJ2-5; 11 bases align to TRBD2. Sequencing used PBMCs or T cells enriched from blood (not recorded which). The sequence derives from a woman between 18 and 30 years old who had recovered from COVID-19. The CDR3 spells CASSSRTSGQETQYF. CDR3 DNA: TGTGCCAGCAGCTCTCGGACTAGCGGGCAAGAGACCCAGTACTTC.